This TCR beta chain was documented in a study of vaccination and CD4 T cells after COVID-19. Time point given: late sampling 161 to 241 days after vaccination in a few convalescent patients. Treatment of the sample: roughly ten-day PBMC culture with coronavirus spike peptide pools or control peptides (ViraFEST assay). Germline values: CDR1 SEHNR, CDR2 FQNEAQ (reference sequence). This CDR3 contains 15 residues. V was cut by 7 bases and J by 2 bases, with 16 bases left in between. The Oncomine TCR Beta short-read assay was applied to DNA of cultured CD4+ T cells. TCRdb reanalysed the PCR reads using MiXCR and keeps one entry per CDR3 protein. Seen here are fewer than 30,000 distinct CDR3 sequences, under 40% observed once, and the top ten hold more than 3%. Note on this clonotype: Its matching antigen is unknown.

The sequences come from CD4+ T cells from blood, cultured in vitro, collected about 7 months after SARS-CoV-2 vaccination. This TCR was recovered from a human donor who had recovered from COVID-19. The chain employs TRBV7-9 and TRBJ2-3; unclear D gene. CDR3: CASTLIGGFTDTQYF. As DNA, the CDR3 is TGTGCCAGCACCCTAATTGGCGGATTCACAGATACGCAGTATTTT.